This T cell receptor (beta chain) was recovered during a study of early T cells in non-severe SARS-CoV-2 infection. Molecules of cDNA were individually given unique molecular identifiers that were attached to them. TCRdb analysed the 5' RACE reads with MiXCR anew, one entry per CDR3 protein. This repertoire shows roughly 32,000 distinct CDR3 sequences, about 10% found once; its top ten account for 13%. From germline, CDR1 is LGHDT and CDR2 YNNKEL (reference sequence). CDR3 length equals 15 residues. The V gene end was trimmed by 1 base and the J gene end by 6 bases; junction bases not matched to a gene: 9.

This clonotype was sampled from an adult who was a healthcare worker with PCR-confirmed SARS-CoV-2 infection or an uninfected control (not recorded which). The sample taken for sequencing was whole blood. V gene TRBV3-1 combines with J gene TRBJ2-7, with 7 bases that match TRBD1. DNA for the CDR3: TGTGCCAGCAGCCAAGGTCTTGGGACAGCTAGCGAGCAGTACTTC. The encoded protein is CASSQGLGTASEQYF.